Presented here are 32 T cell receptor beta chains from one specimen sequenced in a study of TIL therapy for anti-PD-1-resistant metastatic lung cancer. The time point denotes: pre-treatment sample, taken before nivolumab and TIL therapy. Sequencing used immunoSEQ v3. Generated by immunoSEQ multiplex PCR, the TCRdb table keeps only in-frame clones and is missing some. Of 52,000 or so clones in the sample, over 75% were seen once. The input for sequencing was blood, taken at baseline. The receptors stem from a person between 25 and 80 years old with non-small cell lung cancer.

The V and J genes are TRBV27 and TRBJ2-2, with TRBD2 matching over 9 bases. J lost 5 bases, V lost 5 bases, and 6 bases had no gene match. Germline V lookup: CDR1 MNHEY, CDR2 SMNVEV (reference sequence). The CDR3 length is 15 residues. The DNA for the CDR3 is TGTGCCAGCAGTACACTAGCGGGCCGGACCGGGGAGCTGTTTTTT. It yields the protein CASSTLAGRTGELFF.

The chain recombines TRBV5-1 with TRBJ2-1; D gene ambiguous. CDR3 size: 14 residues. Trimming took 0 bases from V and 4 from J, leaving 8 bases between them. The germline gives CDR1 SGHRS, CDR2 YFSETQ. CDR3 DNA sequence: TGCGCCAGCAGCTTGGGGGCGTATTACAATGAGCAGTTCTTC. The encoded protein is CASSLGAYYNEQFF.

The chain links TRBV30 to TRBJ2-5; TRBD1 aligns across 10 bases. The ends lost 1 base at V and 3 bases at J; junction bases unmatched: 8. CDR3 length equals 16 residues. Per the germline V gene, CDR1 is GTSNPN and CDR2 is SVGIG (reference sequence). In DNA, the CDR3 is TGTGCCTGGAGTGCTGGCTGGACAGGGGGTAAAGAGACCCAGTACTTC. This codes for CAWSAGWTGGKETQYF.

The chain combines TRBV4-1 with TRBJ2-7, with D tentatively TRBD2 (7 bases). V was pared by 1 base and J by 5 bases, with 12 bases between. Germline-derived CDR1 and CDR2 are MGHRA and YSYEKL. This CDR3 has 14 residues. The CDR3 protein is CASSQGGGGNEQYF. CDR3 sequence (DNA): TGCGCCAGCAGCCAAGGTGGGGGGGGCAACGAGCAGTACTTC.

The rearrangement links TRBV4-1 to TRBJ2-1; D could derive from TRBD1 or TRBD2 (5 bases each). The CDR3 runs to 17 residues. Germline CDR1 is MGHRA and CDR2 is YSYEKL. Trimming removed 3 bases from V and 7 bases from J, with 22 bases in between. The DNA for the CDR3 is TGCGCCAGCAGCCAGGGGACGTCAGCTGGACTGCTGAATGAGCAGTTCTTC. Amino acids: CASSQGTSAGLLNEQFF.

This clone was detected only once. V usage is TRBV27 and J usage is TRBJ1-1; 8 nucleotides align to TRBD1. Germline lookup yields CDR1 MNHEY and CDR2 SMNVEV (reference sequence). The V gene end was trimmed by 4 bases and the J gene end by 9 bases; junction bases not matched to a gene: 16. The CDR3 covers 16 residues. This CDR3 is CASSSSDRVDTFQAFF. The CDR3 DNA reads TGTGCCAGCAGTTCCTCGGACAGGGTCGACACCTTTCAAGCTTTCTTT.

This sequence joins TRBV6-2 or TRBV6-3 and TRBJ2-7; 9 bases map to TRBD2. Germline trimming cut 2 bases from V and 2 bases from J; bases unmatched to any gene: 16. Germline CDR1 reads MNHEY; CDR2 reads SVGEGT. CDR3 length equals 19 residues. CDR3: CASSYPTGTSTSYTYEQYF. CDR3 nucleotides: TGTGCCAGCAGTTACCCAACCGGGACTAGCACCTCGTATACCTACGAGCAGTACTTC.

V gene TRBV9 combines with J gene TRBJ2-1; D is perhaps TRBD1 (5 bases). With 0 bases removed from V and 10 bases from J, the gap between germline ends came to 11 bases. Germline-derived CDR1 and CDR2 are SGDLS and YYNGEE. This CDR3 contains 13 residues. CDR3 DNA: TGTGCCAGCAGCGTAGAGGTCGACAGCGAGCAGTTCTTC. Residues: CASSVEVDSEQFF.

CDR3 bases: TGTGCCAGCAGCCGCTCTAGCGGGTCCTACAATGAGCAGTTCTTC. This sequence encodes CASSRSSGSYNEQFF. V usage is TRBV6-6 and J usage is TRBJ2-1; 8 nucleotides line up with TRBD2. Losses at the gene ends were 6 bases for V and 1 base for J; bases not matched to a gene: 5. Looked up from germline, CDR1 is MNHNY and CDR2 is SVGAGI (reference sequence). CDR3 size: 15 residues.

The chain has TRBV29-1 and TRBJ2-5; no clear D. The CDR3 has 13 residues. V was trimmed by 6 bases and J by 4 bases, leaving 15 bases between them. Germline lookup yields CDR1 SQVTM and CDR2 ANQGSEA. The CDR3 region has the DNA TGCAGCGTAGCGCCCCTGACGGCAGAGACCCAGTACTTC. This translates into CSVAPLTAETQYF. Supplemented by reference TRBV29-1 and TRBJ2-5, the full variable domain reads SAVISQKPSRDICQRGTSLTIQCQVDSQVTMMFWYRQQPGQSLTLIATANQGSEATYESGFVIDKFPISRPNLTFSTLTVSNMSPEDSSIYLCSVAPLTAETQYFGPGTRLLVL.

This clone was counted between two and nine times. CDR3 region: CASNLQGAGNTIYF. The CDR3 bases are TGTGCCAGCAATCTACAGGGGGCTGGAAACACCATATATTTT. The J gene is TRBJ1-3, the V gene TRBV6-6, with TRBD1 matching 8 bases. CDR1 is MNHNY, CDR2 SVGAGI, per germline (reference sequence). After removal of 7 bases from V and 2 bases from J, the junction contained 4 bases not matched to a gene. The CDR3 covers 14 residues.

In this sample, this clone turned up once. The CDR3 DNA reads TGTGCCAGTACCATCTATAGCGGGGGGGCCTATGAGCAGTTCTTC. Translating gives CASTIYSGGAYEQFF. The rearrangement joins TRBV19 to TRBJ2-1, with 11 positions matching TRBD2. Germline CDR1 and CDR2: LNHDA and SQIVND (reference sequence). The junction had 10 bases not matched to a gene; V was cut back by 7 bases and J by 8 bases. There are 15 residues in the CDR3.

A few counts support this clone. The J gene is TRBJ2-7, the V gene TRBV29-1, with TRBD1 as a possible D gene (6 bases). V shed 2 bases and J shed 3 bases, with 8 bases lying between them. The V gene's germline CDR1 is SQVTM and CDR2 ANQGSEA. The CDR3 runs to 12 residues. CDR3 nucleotides: TGCAGCGTTGAAAGGGGGAACTACGAGCAGTACTTC. The encoded protein is CSVERGNYEQYF.

The chain has TRBV6-5 and TRBJ2-7, with TRBD1 matching over 7 bases. Germline CDR1 is MNHEY and CDR2 is SVGAGI. This CDR3 has 15 amino acids. Trimming took 6 bases from V and 2 from J; bases not matched to a gene: 10. The CDR3 region is CASRFVNRGTYEQYF. The CDR3 DNA reads as TGTGCCAGCAGATTTGTTAACAGGGGCACCTACGAGCAGTACTTC.

The gene calls are TRBV27 and TRBJ2-7; no clear D. V lost 7 bases to trimming and J lost 7 bases, with 5 bases between them. The CDR3 runs 9 residues. The germline CDR1 and CDR2 sequences are MNHEY and SMNVEV (reference sequence). The CDR3 DNA is TGTGCCAGCAACGTTGAGCAGTACTTC. This sequence encodes CASNVEQYF.

The J gene is TRBJ2-1, the V gene TRBV7-9; 7 bases match TRBD2. The CDR3 has 14 residues. Germline assignment: CDR1 SEHNR and CDR2 FQNEAQ (reference sequence). J gave up 8 bases and V 3 bases, and 7 bases lay outside the gene matches. CDR3 DNA: TGTGCCAGCAGCTTCGTCGGGGGGACCGATGAGCAGTTCTTC. Protein product: CASSFVGGTDEQFF.

This clone showed up just a few times. The chain joins TRBV2 to TRBJ1-5; TRBD1 might be the D (5 bases). CDR3 length: 14 residues. V lost 7 bases and J lost 2, with 12 bases in between. CDR1 and CDR2 from the germline V gene are SNHLY and FYNNEI. The CDR3 loop reads CASTLGTGNQPQHF. DNA of the CDR3: TGTGCCAGCACCTTAGGGACTGGCAATCAGCCCCAGCATTTT.

The chain joins TRBV18 to TRBJ1-1; D unclear. The V and J ends lost 0 bases and 0 bases respectively, with 5 bases between them. There are 14 residues in the CDR3. The germline CDR1 and CDR2 sequences are KGHSH and LQKENI. The CDR3 nucleotides are TGTGCCAGCTCACCACCTAATATGAACACTGAAGCTTTCTTT. Its protein product is CASSPPNMNTEAFF. The variable domain in full, with the rest retrieved from reference TRBV18 and TRBJ1-1, is NAGVMQNPRHLVRRRGQEARLRCSPMKGHSHVYWYRQLPEEGLKFMVYLQKENIIDESGMPKERFSAEFPKEGPSILRIQQVVRGDSAAYFCASSPPNMNTEAFFGQGTRLTVV.

This rearrangement joins TRBV20-1 to TRBJ1-2; no clear D gene. Germline CDR1 DFQATT, CDR2 SNEGSKA (reference sequence). Trimming cost V 3 bases and J 8 bases, with 13 bases left between them. The CDR3 sequence is 12 residues long. The CDR3 DNA reads TGCAGTGCTAGTTATCAAGCGGGGGGCTACACCTTC. Translating gives CSASYQAGGYTF.

This chain links TRBV29-1 with TRBJ2-1, with D tentatively TRBD2 (6 bases). Per the germline V gene, CDR1 is SQVTM and CDR2 is ANQGSEA. With 6 bases removed from V and 4 bases from J, the gap between germline ends came to 16 bases. This CDR3 has 14 amino acids. For the CDR3, the DNA is TGCAGCGTCGACCCTCCCCGGGGGTACAATGAGCAGTTCTTC. Translated: CSVDPPRGYNEQFF.

The CDR3 DNA is TGTGCCAGCAGGGGTTTTGCCAAAAACATTCAGTACTTC. It encodes CASRGFAKNIQYF. V is TRBV14 and J is TRBJ2-4; D unclear. The CDR3 loop spans 13 amino acids. V was shortened by 6 bases and J by 1 base, with 7 bases between the two germline ends. Looked up from germline, CDR1 is SGHDN and CDR2 is FVKESK.

The J gene is TRBJ2-5, the V gene TRBV7-2, with TRBD2 identical over 12 bases. Per germline, CDR1 SGHTA and CDR2 FQGNSA. This CDR3 has 17 amino acids. V lost 3 bases to trimming and J lost 4 bases; unmatched junction nucleotides: 9. The CDR3 nucleotides read TGTGCCAGCAGCTTGGCTAGCGGGAGGGCCTCGGGAGAGACCCAGTACTTC. Its translation: CASSLASGRASGETQYF. The variable domain in full, completed from reference TRBV7-2 and TRBJ2-5, reads GAGVSQSPSNKVTEKGKDVELRCDPISGHTALYWYRQSLGQGLEFLIYFQGNSAPDKSGLPSDRFSAERTGGSVSTLTIQRTQQEDSAVYLCASSLASGRASGETQYFGPGTRLLVL.

J is TRBJ2-7 and V is TRBV28, with a possible D match to TRBD1 (6 bases). This CDR3 contains 12 residues. CDR1 is MDHEN and CDR2 is SYDVKM in the germline V gene. Trimming left V 7 bases short and J 3 bases short, with 10 bases between. CDR3 residues: CASNPQGYEQYF. The DNA of the CDR3 is TGTGCCAGCAACCCACAGGGCTACGAGCAGTACTTC.

The chain is built from TRBV29-1 and TRBJ2-1, with TRBD1 matching 11 bases. The CDR3 sequence is 13 residues long. Germline CDR1 reads SQVTM; CDR2 reads ANQGSEA. J lost 8 bases, V lost 4 bases, and 4 bases had no gene match. The CDR3 DNA follows: TGCAGCGTTGGGACAGGGGGCAGGGATGAGCAGTTCTTC. This translates into CSVGTGGRDEQFF.

The chain uses TRBV28 and TRBJ2-3; D not resolved. CDR1 is MDHEN and CDR2 is SYDVKM in the germline V gene. CDR3 length: 14 amino acids. With 3 bases removed from V and 2 bases from J, the gap between germline ends came to 9 bases. CDR3: CASSLLRSTDTQYF. CDR3 in DNA: TGTGCCAGCAGTTTGTTGCGGTCCACAGATACGCAGTATTTT. Full variable domain (remainder filled in from reference TRBV28 and TRBJ2-3): DVKVTQSSRYLVKRTGEKVFLECVQDMDHENMFWYRQDPGLGLRLIYFSYDVKMKEKGDIPEGYSVSREKKERFSLILESASTNQTSMYLCASSLLRSTDTQYFGPGTRLTVL.

This clone was counted once. The V gene is TRBV28, the J gene TRBJ1-1; no definite D call. V dropped 6 bases and J dropped 10 bases, with 12 bases sitting between them. The CDR3 sequence is 11 residues long. The germline V gene has CDR1 MDHEN and CDR2 SYDVKM. CDR3 amino acids: CASRNTLGAFF. CDR3 in DNA: TGTGCCAGCAGGAACACACTGGGAGCTTTCTTT.

The chain combines TRBV6-5 with TRBJ2-2, with D perhaps assigned TRBD1 or TRBD2 (5 bases each). V was cut by 11 bases and J by 1 base, with 11 bases left in between. Germline V gene lookup returns CDR1 MNHEY and CDR2 SVGAGI. This CDR3 contains 13 residues. The CDR3: CAVRGQNTGELFF. The DNA for the CDR3 is TGTGCCGTCCGGGGCCAGAACACCGGGGAGCTGTTTTTT.

This clone was counted between two and nine times. The rearrangement uses TRBV6-5 and TRBJ1-5, with D possibly being TRBD1 (5 bases). The CDR3 spans 13 residues. Germline V gives CDR1 MNHEY, CDR2 SVGAGI. V was clipped by 8 bases and J by 0 bases, with 8 bases between them. Written as DNA, the CDR3 is TGTGCCAGCTGGGGGAATAGCAATCAGCCCCAGCATTTT. Residues: CASWGNSNQPQHF.

This chain connects TRBV29-1 to TRBJ1-2; D gene uncertain. The CDR3 is 13 amino acids. V lost 7 bases to trimming and J lost 0 bases, with 12 bases between them. Germline assignment: CDR1 SQVTM and CDR2 ANQGSEA. The chain's CDR3 is CSGEYLTNYGYTF. The CDR3 DNA follows: TGCAGCGGGGAATACCTAACTAACTATGGCTACACCTTC.

The rearrangement uses TRBV6-5 and TRBJ1-6; maybe TRBD1 (6 bases). Trimming shortened V by 0 bases and J by 10 bases, and 13 bases separated the two germline ends. CDR1 is MNHEY and CDR2 is SVGAGI in the germline V gene. This CDR3 region has 15 residues. CDR3: CASSYSLKGDSPLHF. In nucleotides, the CDR3 is TGTGCCAGCAGTTACTCGTTGAAGGGGGACTCACCCCTCCACTTT.

This clone has a handful of counts. The rearrangement uses TRBV27 and TRBJ2-2; D is possibly TRBD1 (5 bases). CDR1 is MNHEY, CDR2 SMNVEV, per germline (reference sequence). Trimming took 8 bases from V and 6 from J, leaving 16 bases between them. The CDR3 extends over 14 amino acids. CDR3: CASLGRLESGELFF. The CDR3 DNA sequence: TGTGCCAGCCTGGGGCGTCTGGAATCCGGGGAGCTGTTTTTT.

The chain carries TRBV13 and TRBJ2-1, with TRBD1 matching over 7 bases. CDR1 and CDR2 (germline): PRHDT, FYEKMQ (reference sequence). The CDR3 has 15 residues. V shed 11 bases and J 5 bases; nucleotides not matched to a gene: 15. DNA of the CDR3: TGTGCCGTCCCCTTCACGGGACAGCGAAACAATGAGCAGTTCTTC. Its translation: CAVPFTGQRNNEQFF.